The 28 T cell receptor beta chains below all came from one sample that was sequenced in a study of cytomegalovirus exposure and HLA in healthy donors. PCR involved 60 Vbeta and 13 Jbeta primers. The table came from immunoSEQ multiplex PCR; TCRdb's copy has only in-frame clones and leaves some out. The table shows roughly 120,000 clones, with more than 80% occurring only once. The specimen was PBMCs. The receptors here all came from a male donor in good health and CMV-seronegative.

Only a few counts were recorded for this clone. The chain joins TRBV7-2 to TRBJ2-5; the D gene is possibly TRBD2 (6 bases). The germline V gene encodes CDR1 SGHTA and CDR2 FQGNSA. The CDR3 is made up of 14 amino acids. V was clipped by 2 bases and J by 7 bases, with 14 bases between them. The CDR3 bases are TGTGCCAGCAGCTTAATCGGGGGTGGGGGGACCCAGTACTTC. Translation gives CASSLIGGGGTQYF.

The chain couples TRBV6-1 to TRBJ2-7; tentative D call: TRBD2 (6 bases). Germline CDR1 is MNHNS and CDR2 is SASEGT. V dropped 4 bases and J dropped 2 bases, with 9 bases sitting between them. CDR3 length: 13 amino acids. The CDR3 DNA sequence: TGTGCCAGCAGTGGCGGGGTTACCTACGAGCAGTACTTC. Protein sequence: CASSGGVTYEQYF.

In its sample, this clone was seen once. The rearrangement links TRBV7-2 to TRBJ2-7; unclear D gene. The CDR3 runs to 15 residues. Trimming stripped 0 bases from V and 4 bases from J, with 13 bases between. Per the germline V gene, CDR1 is SGHTA and CDR2 is FQGNSA. The CDR3 region has the DNA TGTGCCAGCAGCTTAGCCCCCCTGCGCGTGTACGAGCAGTACTTC. This codes for CASSLAPLRVYEQYF.

About this clone: One end of the junction is discordant with germline, which a read error may explain. The DNA for the CDR3 is TGCGCCAGCAGCGGGCGGGACAGGGGAGGGTCGTTTGGGGCCAACGGCCTGACTTTC. Protein product: CASSGRDRGGSFGANGLTF. The chain is built from TRBV5-1 and TRBJ2-6; 10 bases align to TRBD1. Germline V gene sequence: CDR1 SGHRS, CDR2 YFSETQ. This CDR3 contains 19 residues.

This clone has a single count. This sequence joins TRBV7-9 and TRBJ2-5, with a possible D match to TRBD2 (7 bases). CDR3 length equals 16 residues. In germline, CDR1 is SEHNR, CDR2 FQNEAQ (reference sequence). Trimming removed 1 base at V and 5 bases at J, with 17 bases between. In DNA form, the CDR3 reads TGTGCCAGCAGCTTAGGGGGAGGGGGTTTCGTGGAGACCCAGTACTTC. It yields the protein CASSLGGGGFVETQYF.

This clone was seen just once. J is TRBJ2-2 and V is TRBV6-5, with 11 bases aligning to TRBD1. The germline CDR1 and CDR2 sequences are MNHEY and SVGAGI. Trimming took 8 bases from V and 6 from J; bases not matched to a gene: 2. This CDR3 region has 13 residues. CDR3 amino acids: CASRGQGAGELFF. The DNA of the CDR3 is TGTGCCAGCCGGGGACAGGGGGCCGGGGAGCTGTTTTTT.

The rearrangement uses TRBV7-9 and TRBJ1-1; D uncertain. The CDR3 is 12 residues long. Germline V CDR1 and CDR2: SEHNR, FQNEAQ (reference sequence). V lost 5 bases and J 0 bases, leaving 4 bases between the germline ends. Here the CDR3 DNA reads TGTGCCAGCAGCCCTGTGAACACTGAAGCTTTCTTT. Translated: CASSPVNTEAFF.

The chain has TRBV5-1 and TRBJ1-1; D gene ambiguous. The CDR3 loop spans 13 amino acids. Germline-derived CDR1 and CDR2 are SGHRS and YFSETQ. Trimming took 0 bases from V and 7 from J, leaving 10 bases between them. The CDR3 reads CASSLDPSREAFF. The CDR3 region has the DNA TGCGCCAGCAGCTTGGATCCCAGTCGTGAAGCTTTCTTT.

The chain employs TRBV7-9 and TRBJ1-5, with 8 bases lining up with TRBD1. Germline lookup yields CDR1 SEHNR and CDR2 FQNEAQ (reference sequence). The CDR3 loop spans 14 amino acids. V lost 3 bases and J lost 6; bases outside the gene matches: 4. CDR3 DNA: TGTGCCAGCAGCTTGGAAACAGGGGGTCAGCCCCAGCATTTT. The encoded protein is CASSLETGGQPQHF.

The chain employs TRBV5-5 and TRBJ1-1, with D unresolved. The germline V gene has CDR1 SGHKS and CDR2 YYEKEE (reference sequence). Trimming cost V 1 base and J 1 base, with 11 bases left between them. The CDR3 runs 15 residues. The DNA for the CDR3 is TGTGCCAGCAGCTTGTGGCGAGGCTCGAACACTGAAGCTTTCTTT. Translation gives CASSLWRGSNTEAFF.

V gene TRBV7-2 combines with J gene TRBJ1-2; tentatively, D is TRBD1 (6 bases). The CDR3 loop spans 15 amino acids. CDR1 and CDR2 (germline): SGHTA, FQGNSA. The germline V and J ends were trimmed by 0 bases and 4 bases, with 12 bases remaining between them. CDR3 protein: CASSLAGGLGYGYTF. The DNA for the CDR3 is TGTGCCAGCAGCTTAGCGGGGGGGCTGGGCTATGGCTACACCTTC.

The gene calls are TRBV2 and TRBJ1-2; D is possibly TRBD1 (5 bases). V gave up 3 bases and J gave up 5 bases, with 13 bases separating them. Germline V gene sequence: CDR1 SNHLY, CDR2 FYNNEI. The length of the CDR3 is 14 residues. The CDR3 protein is CASSEMGRAYGYTF. The CDR3 DNA is TGTGCCAGCAGTGAGATGGGCAGGGCTTATGGCTACACCTTC.

The CDR3 sequence: CASSVGGDRWGDEQFF. The CDR3 nucleotides read TGTGCCAGTAGCGTAGGGGGAGACAGGTGGGGCGATGAGCAGTTCTTC. This chain uses TRBV19 with TRBJ2-1; D perhaps matches TRBD1 (6 bases). The CDR3 runs 16 residues. Trimming cost V 6 bases and J 8 bases, with 23 bases left between them. CDR1 LNHDA and CDR2 SQIVND come from the germline V gene (reference sequence).

The chain uses TRBV5-1 and TRBJ2-7; the match to TRBD2 covers 9 bases. The CDR3 is 15 residues long. Germline assignment: CDR1 SGHRS and CDR2 YFSETQ. After removal of 1 base from V and 4 bases from J, the junction contained 6 bases not matched to a gene. The CDR3 DNA reads TGCGCCAGCAGCTTGCTGACTAGCGGAGAGTACGAGCAGTACTTC. This gives the protein CASSLLTSGEYEQYF.

This clone has more than one count but fewer than ten. V gene TRBV14 combines with J gene TRBJ1-1; 8 nucleotides align to TRBD1. The CDR3 consists of 13 residues. Trimming cost V 4 bases and J 10 bases; bases outside gene matches: 8. The germline V gene encodes CDR1 SGHDN and CDR2 FVKESK. CDR3 coding DNA: TGTGCCAGCAGCCCGGCTTCCGGGACAGGAGCTTTCTTT. Protein sequence: CASSPASGTGAFF.

The chain has TRBV6-4 and TRBJ2-2; no firm D call. The CDR3 sequence is 13 residues long. V was clipped by 4 bases and J by 1 base, with 4 bases between them. CDR1 MRHNA and CDR2 SNTAGT come from the germline V gene. The CDR3 coding sequence is TGTGCCAGCAGTGTACAGAACACCGGGGAGCTGTTTTTT. It codes for CASSVQNTGELFF.

The chain recombines TRBV5-8 with TRBJ1-6; weak D call: TRBD1 (5 bases). CDR1 is SGHTS, CDR2 YDEGEE, per germline. This CDR3 has 14 amino acids. Trimming shortened V by 1 base and J by 5 bases, and 7 bases separated the two germline ends. In nucleotides, the CDR3 is TGTGCCAGCAGCTTGCGACAGAATAATTCACCCCTCCACTTT. This codes for CASSLRQNNSPLHF.

The chain combines TRBV20-1 with TRBJ1-2, with 11 bases aligning to TRBD1. The CDR3 is made up of 11 amino acids. CDR1 is DFQATT and CDR2 is SNEGSKA in the germline V gene (reference sequence). The V segment lost 6 bases and the J segment 11 bases; nucleotides outside the gene matches: 5. CDR3 nucleotide sequence: TGCAGTGCACCCGGGACAGGGGGGTACACCTTC. Translated: CSAPGTGGYTF.

The chain uses TRBV9 and TRBJ2-3; possibly TRBD1 for D (5 bases). CDR1 and CDR2 (germline): SGDLS, YYNGEE. This CDR3 contains 14 residues. Trimming removed 3 bases from V and 2 bases from J, with 10 bases in between. The CDR3 sequence is CASSAEGDTDTQYF. CDR3 in DNA: TGTGCCAGCAGCGCCGAAGGGGACACAGATACGCAGTATTTT.

The J gene is TRBJ2-5, the V gene TRBV29-1, with 9 nucleotides matching TRBD1. The DNA matches TRBJ2-7 better at its end, which makes the J call doubtful. Germline-derived CDR1 and CDR2 are SQVTM and ANQGSEA. The CDR3 has 17 amino acids. The CDR3 region has the DNA TGCAGCGTTGAAGATCCTGGGGGACAGGGAGTATCGGGCGAGCAGTACTTC. It codes for CSVEDPGGQGVSGEQYF.

CDR3 in DNA: TGTGCCAGCAGCCCCCTGCCGGGACAGGGACCCCTCTACAATGAGCAGTTCTTC. Translation: CASSPLPGQGPLYNEQFF. J is TRBJ2-1 and V is TRBV9; 9 bases match TRBD1. The germline V gene encodes CDR1 SGDLS and CDR2 YYNGEE. The CDR3 spans 18 residues. Trimming took 4 bases from V and 3 from J; bases not matched to a gene: 14.

CDR3 bases: TGCGCCAGCAGTCGAAACAGGGAGCAGTACTTC. It translates to CASSRNREQYF. This rearrangement joins TRBV10-2 to TRBJ2-7, with D maybe TRBD1 (5 bases). Germline V gives CDR1 WSHSY, CDR2 SAAADI. This CDR3 is built from 11 residues. The germline V and J ends were trimmed by 5 bases and 7 bases, with 9 bases remaining between them.

CDR3 in amino acids: CASSVGLAGGPGATQYF. The CDR3 DNA follows: TGTGCCAGCAGCGTGGGACTAGCGGGGGGGCCTGGCGCGACCCAGTACTTC. The chain carries TRBV27 and TRBJ2-5, with 16 bases identical to TRBD2. The germline V gene encodes CDR1 MNHEY and CDR2 SMNVEV (reference sequence). The V and J ends lost 6 bases and 7 bases, in that order; junction bases with no gene match: 11. The length of the CDR3 is 17 residues.

The gene calls are TRBV27 and TRBJ2-5, with 8 bases lining up with TRBD1. The better agreement between TRBJ2-7 and the DNA end casts doubt on the J call. The CDR3 length is 14 residues. The V gene's germline CDR1 is MNHEY and CDR2 SMNVEV (reference sequence). CDR3 amino acids: CASSFRTGLYEQYF. The CDR3, as DNA: TGTGCCAGCAGTTTTCGGACAGGGCTCTACGAGCAGTACTTC.

This chain links TRBV30 with TRBJ1-3; D might be TRBD1 (5 bases). This CDR3 is built from 14 residues. Trimming left V 0 bases short and J 0 bases short, with 6 bases between. Germline CDR1 is GTSNPN and CDR2 is SVGIG (reference sequence). This CDR3 reads CAWSVGVSGNTIYF. The CDR3 DNA reads as TGTGCCTGGAGTGTAGGGGTCTCTGGAAACACCATATATTTT.

The genes are TRBV4-3 and TRBJ2-7, with D perhaps TRBD1 (5 bases). V was pared by 2 bases and J by 2 bases, with 19 bases between. The CDR3 has 17 residues. Germline-derived CDR1 and CDR2 are LGHNA and YSLEER. The CDR3 region is CASSQSNPTEFPYEQYF. CDR3 bases: TGCGCCAGCAGCCAATCAAACCCGACAGAGTTTCCCTACGAGCAGTACTTC.

The rearrangement links TRBV6-1 to TRBJ1-1, with D possibly TRBD1 on 5 matching bases. The V end was cut by 3 bases, the J end by 1 base, with 9 bases between. Germline V gene sequence: CDR1 MNHNS, CDR2 SASEGT. The CDR3 totals 14 residues. The CDR3 region is CASSEYRTNTEAFF. Written as DNA, the CDR3 is TGTGCCAGCAGTGAGTACAGGACGAACACTGAAGCTTTCTTT.

This chain connects TRBV30 to TRBJ1-1; a weak D match, TRBD1 (6 bases). The CDR3 sequence is 14 residues long. The V end was cut by 0 bases, the J end by 4 bases, with 12 bases between. Germline loops: CDR1 GTSNPN, CDR2 SVGIG (reference sequence). The CDR3 nucleotides are TGTGCCTGGAGTGTACGGGGGGGCGGCACTGAAGCTTTCTTT. Translation gives CAWSVRGGGTEAFF.